The TCR beta chain under discussion was sequenced for a study of blood T cell repertoires in COVID-19. At the level of the study: Material from acute and convalescent COVID-19 was sourced from the United States, Italy and Spain. Nucleic acid was either cDNA or gDNA, and it came from T cells, B-cell-depleted T cells, or PBMCs.

CDR1 is SGHRS and CDR2 is YFSETQ in the germline V gene. This CDR3 contains 16 residues. Between the trimmed V and J ends, which lost 4 bases and 6 bases, there was a span of 23 bases. Authors' methods: Scientists estimated how many nucleated cells there were by amplifying reference gene primers. TCRdb's table, derived via immunoSEQ multiplex PCR, lists solely in-frame clones and lacks some. From that table come the V and J calls and clone size; the DNA was used to work out D and trimming. The sample has approximately 120,000 clones, roughly four fifths seen once. The chain has TRBV5-1 and TRBJ2-7, with a possible D match to TRBD1 (6 bases). This TCR derives from a woman between 50 and 59 years old with acute or convalescent COVID-19. Sample: peripheral blood. The CDR3 reads CASSPEGTGRFIEQYF. DNA for the CDR3: TGCGCCAGCAGCCCCGAAGGCACAGGGAGATTTATCGAGCAGTACTTC.